This is a list of T cell receptor beta chains from one sample in a study of CD8 T cells in ankylosing spondylitis. TCRdb redid the calling of the 5' RACE reads with MiXCR, one entry per CDR3 protein. The data show about 200,000 distinct CDR3 sequences, around 13% seen once. Input material: blood, either unsorted or a sorted T cell fraction (not recorded which). Every receptor here comes from a male donor with ankylosing spondylitis or in good health (not recorded which). Each CDR3 is given with its conserved first and last residue. Fields, in order: D gene, clone size, J gene, V gene, CDR3 DNA, CDR3 protein. D genes are given only for firm matches. For some rows the clone size is stated as once, few or many, or as a class when expanded; others skip it.

NA	NA	TRBJ2-5	TRBV15	TGTGCCACCAGCTCAAGGAGGCAGGGGCCAGAGACCCAGTACTTC	CATSSRRQGPETQYF
NA	few	TRBJ1-5	TRBV2	TGTGCCAGCAGGACAGCATATAGCAATCAGCCCCAGCATTTT	CASRTAYSNQPQHF
NA	many	TRBJ2-5	TRBV5-1	TGCGCCAGCAGCTTGTACCAAGAGACCCAGTACTTC	CASSLYQETQYF
TRBD2	NA	TRBJ2-7	TRBV19	TGTGCCAGTAGCTGGGCTAGCGGGGCTTACGAGCAGTACTTC	CASSWASGAYEQYF
NA	many	TRBJ2-1	TRBV7-9	TGTGCCAGCAGCTTTAGGGGCGATGAGCAGTTCTTC	CASSFRGDEQFF
NA	NA	TRBJ1-1	TRBV7-9	TGTGCCAGCAGCTTAGCGTGGGAGGAAGCTTTCTTT	CASSLAWEEAFF
TRBD2	NA	TRBJ2-1	TRBV5-1	TGCGCCAGCAGCCTCGGGACTAGCGGGGACTACAATGAGCAGTTCTTC	CASSLGTSGDYNEQFF
TRBD2	few	TRBJ2-7	TRBV5-1	TGCGCCAGCAGCTTGGGAGGACTAGCGGGTGCCTACGAGCAGTACTTC	CASSLGGLAGAYEQYF
NA	few	TRBJ2-1	TRBV5-5	TGTGCCAGCAGTATAGGGTCCAATGAGCAGTTCTTC	CASSIGSNEQFF
NA	NA	TRBJ1-2	TRBV5-1	TGCGCCAGCAGCGAAGGACAGACGACCTACTATGGCTACACCTTC	CASSEGQTTYYGYTF
NA	few	TRBJ2-3	TRBV12-3/TRBV12-4	TGTGCCAGCAGTTTGTCTAGCGCAAGCACAGATACGCAGTATTTT	CASSLSSASTDTQYF
TRBD2	NA	TRBJ2-2	TRBV12-3/TRBV12-4	TGTGCCTTCAGTGGACTAGCGGGGGGCTCCACCCTTGCCGGGGAGCTGTTTTTT	CAFSGLAGGSTLAGELFF
TRBD1	many	TRBJ1-1	TRBV5-1	TGCGCCAGCAGCCGTCAGGGGGGAAGCACTGAAGCTTTCTTT	CASSRQGGSTEAFF
TRBD1	few	TRBJ2-7	TRBV6-7	TGTGCCAGCAGTACGGGGACAGGGGACTCCTACGAGCAGTACTTC	CASSTGTGDSYEQYF
NA	few	TRBJ2-1	TRBV11-2	TGTGCCAGCAGCTTAAGAGGGAGCCGCTACAATGAGCAGTTCTTC	CASSLRGSRYNEQFF
NA	NA	TRBJ1-3	TRBV27	TGTGCCAGCAGCCAGGACGGGTCTTTTGGAAACACCATATATTTT	CASSQDGSFGNTIYF
TRBD1	few	TRBJ2-7	TRBV5-1	TGCGCCAGCAGCGAGGGACAGGGAGCTTACGAGCAGTACTTC	CASSEGQGAYEQYF
NA	many	TRBJ2-1	TRBV11-2	TGTGCCAGCAGCTTGGGAGACAATGAGCAGTTCTTC	CASSLGDNEQFF
NA	NA	TRBJ2-7	TRBV10-2	TGCGCCAGCAGTGTACAGGGAATCAGTGCCTACGAGCAGTACTTC	CASSVQGISAYEQYF
TRBD2	few	TRBJ2-3	TRBV11-3	TGTGCCAGCGGGATAGCGGGTACGCAGTATTTT	CASGIAGTQYF
NA	few	TRBJ2-1	TRBV7-2	TGTGCCAGCAGCCTCCGACGTGTAAATGACAATGAGCAGTTCTTC	CASSLRRVNDNEQFF